This entry concerns a single T cell receptor (beta chain). The TCR beta repertoire was assessed by survey-level immunoSEQ sequencing. The repertoire was sequenced with immunoSEQ multiplex PCR; TCRdb's copy has only in-frame clones and lacks some. Of 45,000 to 60,000 clones in the sample, approximately 95% were seen once. The trim removed 6 bases at V and 5 bases at J, leaving 7 bases unmatched. Germline CDR1 MDHEN, CDR2 SYDVKM. This CDR3 spans 15 amino acids. The clonotype comes from a man aged 35 to 55 with rheumatoid arthritis. The material sequenced was PBMCs. The V gene is TRBV28, the J gene TRBJ1-6; TRBD1 matches at 7 bases. Here the CDR3 DNA reads TGTGCCAGCAGATTACCGGGACAGAATAATTCACCCCTCCACTTT. Translation gives CASRLPGQNNSPLHF.